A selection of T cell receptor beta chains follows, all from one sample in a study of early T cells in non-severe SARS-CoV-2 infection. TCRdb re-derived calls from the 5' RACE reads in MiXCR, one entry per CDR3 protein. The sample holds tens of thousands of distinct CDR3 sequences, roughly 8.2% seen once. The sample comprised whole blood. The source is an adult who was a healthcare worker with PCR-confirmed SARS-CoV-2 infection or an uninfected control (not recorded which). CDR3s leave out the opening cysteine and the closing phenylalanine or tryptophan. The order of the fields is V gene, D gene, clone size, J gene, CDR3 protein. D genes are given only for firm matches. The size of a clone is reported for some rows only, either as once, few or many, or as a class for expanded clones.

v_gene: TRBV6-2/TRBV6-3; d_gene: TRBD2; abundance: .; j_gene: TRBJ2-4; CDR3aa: ASSYAGLAKNIQY
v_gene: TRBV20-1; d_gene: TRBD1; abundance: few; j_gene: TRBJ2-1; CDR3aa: SARDRGGSIWRQGVNEQF
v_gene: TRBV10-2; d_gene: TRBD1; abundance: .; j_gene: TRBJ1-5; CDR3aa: ASSSGQGVNQPQH
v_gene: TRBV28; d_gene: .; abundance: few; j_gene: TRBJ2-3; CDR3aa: ASSSRLTTDTQY
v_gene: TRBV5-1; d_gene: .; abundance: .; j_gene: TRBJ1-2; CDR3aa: ASSLEWGPGQSFGYT
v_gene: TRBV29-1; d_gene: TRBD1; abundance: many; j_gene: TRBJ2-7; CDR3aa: SVDGSRDSVAHEQY
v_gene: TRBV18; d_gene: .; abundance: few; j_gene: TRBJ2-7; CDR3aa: ASSLGIVYEQY
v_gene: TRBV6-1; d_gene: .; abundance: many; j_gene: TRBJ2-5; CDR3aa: ASSPQLYQETQY
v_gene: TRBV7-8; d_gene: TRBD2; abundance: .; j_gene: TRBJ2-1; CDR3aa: ASSLPGGRDNEQF
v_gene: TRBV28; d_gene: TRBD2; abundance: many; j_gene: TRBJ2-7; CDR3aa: ASRPGTSGTPPYEQY
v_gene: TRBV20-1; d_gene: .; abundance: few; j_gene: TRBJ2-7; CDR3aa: SARPPGAGGGQY
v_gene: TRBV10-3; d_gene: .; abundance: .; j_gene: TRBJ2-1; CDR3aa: ATDDRFSNSEQF
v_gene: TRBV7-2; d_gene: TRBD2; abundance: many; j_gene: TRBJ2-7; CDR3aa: ASSFAGTSGSGEQY
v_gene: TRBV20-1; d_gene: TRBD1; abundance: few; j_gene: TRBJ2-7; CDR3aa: SARAAPGQGYSEQY
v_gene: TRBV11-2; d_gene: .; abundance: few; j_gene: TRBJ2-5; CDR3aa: ASSLQGRETQY
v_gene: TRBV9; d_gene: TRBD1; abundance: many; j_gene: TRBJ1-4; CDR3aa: ASSLGQGSEKLF
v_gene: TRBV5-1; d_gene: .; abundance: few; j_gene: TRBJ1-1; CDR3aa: ASSLELKSFGTEAF
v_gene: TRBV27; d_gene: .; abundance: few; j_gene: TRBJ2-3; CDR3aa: ASSFLLAGGTDTQY
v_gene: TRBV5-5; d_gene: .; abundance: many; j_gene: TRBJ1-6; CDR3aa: ASSLDRSNSPLH
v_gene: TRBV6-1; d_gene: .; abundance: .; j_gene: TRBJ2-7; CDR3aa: ASSYKYEQY
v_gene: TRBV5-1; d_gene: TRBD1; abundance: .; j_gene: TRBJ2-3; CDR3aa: ASTSGQGLDTQY
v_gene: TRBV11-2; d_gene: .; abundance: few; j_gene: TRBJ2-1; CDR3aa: ASSLNRGGNEQF
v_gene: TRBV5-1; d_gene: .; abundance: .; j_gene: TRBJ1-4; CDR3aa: ASSPTRGNEKLF
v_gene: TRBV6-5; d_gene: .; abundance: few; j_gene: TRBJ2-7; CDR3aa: ASAPGRDRYEQY
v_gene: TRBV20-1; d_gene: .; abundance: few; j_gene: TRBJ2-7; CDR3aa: SASRRQGSLYEQY
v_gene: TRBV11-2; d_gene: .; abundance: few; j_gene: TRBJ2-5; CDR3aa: ASSLAAPSRLKETQY
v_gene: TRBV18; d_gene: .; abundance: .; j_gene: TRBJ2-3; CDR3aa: ASSPGITDTQY
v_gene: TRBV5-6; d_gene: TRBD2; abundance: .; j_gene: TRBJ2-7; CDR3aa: ASSNGLAVGEQY
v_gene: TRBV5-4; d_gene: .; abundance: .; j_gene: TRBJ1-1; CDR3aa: ASSFPGLRTEAF
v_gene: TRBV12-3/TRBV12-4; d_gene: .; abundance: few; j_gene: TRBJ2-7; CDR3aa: ASSYRDNSYEQY
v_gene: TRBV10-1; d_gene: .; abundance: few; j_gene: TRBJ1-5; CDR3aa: ASTRGGTQPQH
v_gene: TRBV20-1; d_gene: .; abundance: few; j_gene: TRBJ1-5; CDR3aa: SAREGWSNQPQH
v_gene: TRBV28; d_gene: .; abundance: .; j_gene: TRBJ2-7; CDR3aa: ASSILDSFYEQY
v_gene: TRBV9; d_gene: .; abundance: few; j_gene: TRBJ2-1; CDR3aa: ASSVGAGKYNEQF
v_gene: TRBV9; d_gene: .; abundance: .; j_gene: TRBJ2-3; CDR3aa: ASSVGPGSADTQY
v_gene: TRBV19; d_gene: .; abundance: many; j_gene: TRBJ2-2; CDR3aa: ASRPDPISGELF
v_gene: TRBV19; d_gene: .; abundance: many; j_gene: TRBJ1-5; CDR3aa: ASSIDSFSNQPQH
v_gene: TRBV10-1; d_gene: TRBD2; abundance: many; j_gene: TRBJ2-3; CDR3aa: ASSPSGRELTDTQY
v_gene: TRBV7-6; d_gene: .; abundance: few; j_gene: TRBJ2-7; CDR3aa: ASSFYVGGDEQY
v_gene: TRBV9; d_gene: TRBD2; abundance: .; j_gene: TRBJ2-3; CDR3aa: ASSAGLAGGTGTDTQY
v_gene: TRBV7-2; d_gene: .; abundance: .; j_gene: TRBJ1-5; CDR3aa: ASSFSTETEYQPQH
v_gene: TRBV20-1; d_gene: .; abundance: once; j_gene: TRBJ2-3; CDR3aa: SASGGADTQY
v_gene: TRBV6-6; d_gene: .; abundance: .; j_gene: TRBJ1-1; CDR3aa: ASSPGDWYTEAF
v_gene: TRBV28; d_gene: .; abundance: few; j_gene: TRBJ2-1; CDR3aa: ASSHLDSYNEQF
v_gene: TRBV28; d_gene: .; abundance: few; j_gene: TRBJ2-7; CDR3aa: ASSFSRGAFSEQY